Following are 6 T cell receptor beta chains from one sample sequenced in a study of T cells in Graves' hyperthyroidism and ophthalmopathy (dated by TCRdb to 2018 to 2020). The receptor library was made with multiplex PCR. This sample was sequenced with an Illumina HiSeq 2000. The TCR beta CDR3 regions were amplified from the RNA transcripts. For the first round of RT-PCR on the TCR CDR3, the HTBI primer set was used together with the Qiagen OneStep RT-PCR kit. The raw public data were reprocessed by TCRdb itself: fastp quality trimming at Q25, MiXCR clonotype calling, in-frame beta chains only. Rows are unified per CDR3 protein, each entry keeping the most common DNA and genes. Counted in this sample were about 290,000 distinct CDR3 sequences; 13% of them appeared once. Almost 8% of the sample goes to the ten largest clones. Sequencing was performed on blood. These receptors were collected from a woman aged 25 to 45 with Graves' hyperthyroidism that later progressed to Graves' ophthalmopathy.

The rearrangement joins TRBV10-3 to TRBJ2-7; 7 nucleotides align to TRBD1. The ends lost 4 bases at V and 0 bases at J; junction bases unmatched: 9. CDR1 and CDR2 from the germline V gene are ENHRY and SYGVKD. The CDR3 has 16 residues. The CDR3 sequence: CAISAFRDSTSYEQYF. The CDR3 bases are TGTGCCATCAGTGCATTCCGGGACAGTACCTCCTACGAGCAGTACTTC.

The chain links TRBV28 to TRBJ2-1; TRBD2 aligns across 12 bases. The V gene end was trimmed by 5 bases and the J gene end by 7 bases; junction bases not matched to a gene: 9. Looked up from germline, CDR1 is MDHEN and CDR2 is SYDVKM. The CDR3 is 16 amino acids. CDR3 loop: CASSPLTSGSWNEQFF. Written as DNA, the CDR3 is TGTGCCAGCAGTCCCCTGACTAGCGGGAGCTGGAATGAGCAGTTCTTC. Full variable domain (missing parts from reference TRBV28 and TRBJ2-1): DVKVTQSSRYLVKRTGEKVFLECVQDMDHENMFWYRQDPGLGLRLIYFSYDVKMKEKGDIPEGYSVSREKKERFSLILESASTNQTSMYLCASSPLTSGSWNEQFFGPGTRLTVL.

The chain links TRBV18 to TRBJ1-3; D is uncertain. The CDR3 covers 15 residues. Germline CDR1 reads KGHSH; CDR2 reads LQKENI. The ends were cut back, 3 bases at V and 0 bases at J, with 9 bases in the middle. This chain's CDR3 is CASSPRQSSGNTIYF. The CDR3 coding sequence is TGTGCCAGCTCACCTAGGCAGAGCTCTGGAAACACCATATATTTT.

The sample holds a few counts of this clonotype. This sequence joins TRBV19 and TRBJ1-1, with 8 bases lining up with TRBD1. Trimming cost V 7 bases and J 3 bases; bases outside gene matches: 10. This CDR3 is built from 15 residues. Germline CDR1 and CDR2: LNHDA and SQIVND (reference sequence). CDR3 amino acids: CASTALDRVYTEAFF. The DNA for the CDR3 is TGTGCCAGTACCGCCTTGGACAGGGTATACACTGAAGCTTTCTTT.

This clonotype showed up many times. The chain links TRBV7-2 to TRBJ2-5, with 8 nucleotides matching TRBD2. V was pared by 2 bases and J by 5 bases, with 10 bases of the junction left unmatched. Germline CDR1 SGHTA, CDR2 FQGNSA. There are 16 residues in the CDR3. CDR3: CASSLTGSGVIETQYF. The CDR3 DNA sequence: TGTGCCAGCAGCTTAACGGGTAGCGGGGTCATCGAGACCCAGTACTTC. Based on the CDR3 plus reference TRBV7-2 and TRBJ2-5, the full variable domain is GAGVSQSPSNKVTEKGKDVELRCDPISGHTALYWYRQSLGQGLEFLIYFQGNSAPDKSGLPSDRFSAERTGGSVSTLTIQRTQQEDSAVYLCASSLTGSGVIETQYFGPGTRLLVL.

The chain couples TRBV10-3 to TRBJ1-5; 9 bases agree with TRBD1. This CDR3 is 14 amino acids long. The germline gives CDR1 ENHRY, CDR2 SYGVKD. With V trimmed by 6 bases and J by 9 bases, 9 bases remained unmatched. CDR3 region: CAIREDRGDGPQHF. In DNA form, the CDR3 reads TGTGCCATCAGGGAGGACAGGGGAGACGGGCCCCAGCATTTT.